Listed here are 27 T cell receptor beta chains from one sample, sequenced in a study of OX40 agonist ivuxolimab in advanced cancers. Profiled with immunoSEQ multiplex PCR; TCRdb holds only in-frame clones, not every one. The data contain about 22,000 clones, roughly nine tenths of them seen just once; the ten biggest clones take up roughly 30%. The sample in question was CD4+ or CD8+ T cells sorted from blood, obtained in a trial of the OX40 agonist ivuxolimab. The receptors originated from an adult with an advanced solid tumor such as melanoma, head and neck, liver or kidney cancer.

The chain couples TRBV19 to TRBJ1-2; 8 bases map to TRBD1. This CDR3 comprises 15 residues. Germline values: CDR1 LNHDA, CDR2 SQIVND (reference sequence). J gave up 4 bases and V 3 bases, and 7 bases lay outside the gene matches. The CDR3 protein is CASSMATGDLYGYTF. The CDR3 DNA reads TGTGCCAGTAGTATGGCGACAGGGGACCTCTATGGCTACACCTTC.

The V call is TRBV7-6, the J call TRBJ2-3; a weak D match, TRBD2 (5 bases). Germline V CDR1 and CDR2: SGHVS, FNYEAQ. CDR3 length: 16 residues. V dropped 4 bases and J dropped 2 bases, with 16 bases sitting between them. Written as DNA, the CDR3 is TGTGCCAGCAGCTCCCGCACAGCGGTATTCACAGATACGCAGTATTTT. This encodes CASSSRTAVFTDTQYF.

V usage is TRBV5-4 and J usage is TRBJ2-3, with D hard to call. The CDR3 covers 13 residues. The germline V gene has CDR1 SGHNT and CDR2 YYREEE (reference sequence). Trimming cost V 4 bases and J 1 base, with 7 bases left between them. The CDR3 DNA follows: TGTGCCAGCAGCCAAGATGGCACAGATACGCAGTATTTT. Translated: CASSQDGTDTQYF.

J is TRBJ2-5 and V is TRBV9, with 11 positions matching TRBD2. Per the germline V gene, CDR1 is SGDLS and CDR2 is YYNGEE. J was trimmed by 2 bases and V by 3 bases; bases with no gene match: 6. CDR3 length: 16 residues. In DNA form, the CDR3 reads TGTGCCAGCAGCGAAGGGACTAGCGGAGGTCAAGAGACCCAGTACTTC. Translating gives CASSEGTSGGQETQYF.

The J gene is TRBJ2-7, the V gene TRBV11-2; D might be TRBD2 (6 bases). The CDR3 is 13 residues long. V lost 3 bases and J lost 2, with 8 bases in between. Germline CDR1 SGHAT, CDR2 FQNNGV. The CDR3: CASSLGGTYEQYF. The CDR3 nucleotides read TGTGCCAGCAGCTTGGGGGGAACCTACGAGCAGTACTTC.

The V and J genes are TRBV6-6 and TRBJ2-2, with TRBD1 identical over 7 bases. The CDR3 length is 15 residues. The germline gives CDR1 MNHNY, CDR2 SVGAGI (reference sequence). The ends lost 3 bases at V and 7 bases at J; junction bases unmatched: 8. CDR3 sequence: CASSYNTGEVGELFF. In nucleotides, the CDR3 is TGTGCCAGCAGTTATAATACAGGGGAAGTCGGGGAGCTGTTTTTT.

The gene calls are TRBV6-4 and TRBJ2-1; possible D gene TRBD2, 6 bases. The V gene lost 2 bases and the J gene lost 4 bases, with 6 bases spanning the gap. Germline V lookup: CDR1 MRHNA, CDR2 SNTAGT. CDR3 size: 13 residues. CDR3 in DNA: TGTGCCAGCAGTGACGGGGGGTACAATGAGCAGTTCTTC. It translates to CASSDGGYNEQFF.

Within the sample, this clone is medium-sized. The V gene is TRBV19, the J gene TRBJ1-5; the D is unclear. The CDR3 covers 13 residues. Per the germline V gene, CDR1 is LNHDA and CDR2 is SQIVND (reference sequence). The V end lost 5 bases, the J end lost 0 bases, and 5 bases lay between the germline ends. The CDR3 DNA sequence: TGTGCCAGTAGTCCCAATAGCAATCAGCCCCAGCATTTT. It translates to CASSPNSNQPQHF.

The chain carries TRBV9 and TRBJ2-3; no clear D gene. The germline V and J ends were trimmed by 0 bases and 2 bases, with 10 bases remaining between them. The CDR3 consists of 15 residues. Germline V gene data show CDR1 as SGDLS and CDR2 as YYNGEE. The DNA of the CDR3 is TGTGCCAGCAGCGTAGCCGGGCATTTCACAGATACGCAGTATTTT. Protein sequence: CASSVAGHFTDTQYF. The whole variable domain, filled in from reference TRBV9 and TRBJ2-3, reads DSGVTQTPKHLITATGQRVTLRCSPRSGDLSVYWYQQSLDQGLQFLIQYYNGEERAKGNILERFSAQQFPDLHSELNLSSLELGDSALYFCASSVAGHFTDTQYFGPGTRLTVL.

The chain combines TRBV7-9 with TRBJ1-4; D uncertain. Germline CDR1 and CDR2: SEHNR and FQNEAQ (reference sequence). CDR3 length: 12 amino acids. The V end lost 1 base, the J end lost 7 bases, and 4 bases lay between the germline ends. CDR3 in DNA: TGTGCCAGCAGCTTAGGAGTTGAAAAACTGTTTTTT. This gives the protein CASSLGVEKLFF.

This clone appeared a few times. The genes are TRBV28 and TRBJ2-5, with a possible D match to TRBD1 (6 bases). The CDR3 length is 15 residues. Trimming removed 4 bases at V and 4 bases at J, with 16 bases between. Looked up from germline, CDR1 is MDHEN and CDR2 is SYDVKM. CDR3 DNA sequence: TGTGCCAGCAGTTACCGAGGTACAGGGAGAGAGACCCAGTACTTC. It yields the protein CASSYRGTGRETQYF.

V is TRBV6-6 and J is TRBJ2-1; D not resolved. The germline gives CDR1 MNHNY, CDR2 SVGAGI (reference sequence). The CDR3 is made up of 11 amino acids. The germline V and J ends were trimmed by 3 bases and 6 bases, with 3 bases remaining between them. The DNA for the CDR3 is TGTGCCAGCAGTTATCTCAATGAGCAGTTCTTC. Its translation: CASSYLNEQFF.

J is TRBJ2-6 and V is TRBV10-2; D is unresolved. Trimming cost V 2 bases and J 2 bases, with 4 bases left between them. CDR1 and CDR2 (germline): WSHSY, SAAADI. The CDR3 runs 14 residues. CDR3 in amino acids: CASSEGTGANVLTF. DNA of the CDR3: TGCGCCAGCAGTGAGGGGACTGGGGCCAACGTCCTGACTTTC.

In its sample, this clone was seen a few times. The chain uses TRBV13 and TRBJ1-5, with D hard to call. V was clipped by 2 bases and J by 5 bases, with 7 bases between them. The CDR3 covers 13 residues. Germline CDR1 is PRHDT and CDR2 is FYEKMQ (reference sequence). As DNA, the CDR3 is TGTGCCAGCAGCTTACGGAGGGATCAGCCCCAGCATTTT. Its protein is CASSLRRDQPQHF.

The rearrangement uses TRBV19 and TRBJ1-5, with D hard to call. Trimming removed 6 bases from V and 3 bases from J, with 21 bases in between. This CDR3 contains 17 residues. CDR1 LNHDA and CDR2 SQIVND come from the germline V gene (reference sequence). CDR3 loop: CASRLAFMRSDNQPQHF. The DNA for the CDR3 is TGTGCCAGTAGGCTTGCTTTTATGAGGTCGGACAATCAGCCCCAGCATTTT.

The J gene is TRBJ2-5, the V gene TRBV11-2; D remains unclear. Trimming stripped 5 bases from V and 3 bases from J, with 10 bases between. This CDR3 region has 13 residues. Per germline, CDR1 SGHAT and CDR2 FQNNGV. This chain's CDR3 is CASSPGPEETQYF. The CDR3 DNA reads TGTGCCAGCAGCCCCGGGCCAGAAGAGACCCAGTACTTC.

The chain recombines TRBV6-5 with TRBJ2-7, with TRBD1 as a possible D gene (5 bases). V gave up 6 bases and J gave up 6 bases, with 15 bases separating them. CDR3 length: 13 amino acids. Germline V lookup: CDR1 MNHEY, CDR2 SVGAGI. The CDR3 sequence is CASRARVWSEQYF. The CDR3 nucleotides are TGTGCCAGCAGGGCCAGGGTTTGGAGCGAGCAGTACTTC.

The chain combines TRBV21-1 with TRBJ1-4. TRBV21-1 is designated a pseudogene. The CDR3 runs to 19 residues. The CDR3 region has the DNA TGTGCCAGCAGCAAAGTTGGCAGGCGAGTTCTTGAACGGGATGAAAAACTGTTTTTT. This translates into CASSKVGRRVLERDEKLFF.

This CDR3 is CASSLSNEQFF. The CDR3 DNA reads as TGTGCCAGCAGCTTATCGAATGAGCAGTTCTTC. The J gene is TRBJ2-1, the V gene TRBV7-3; no firm D call. Germline V gene lookup returns CDR1 SGHTA and CDR2 FQGTGA. The CDR3 runs to 11 residues. Trimming shortened V by 2 bases and J by 7 bases, and 3 bases separated the two germline ends. Based on the CDR3 plus reference TRBV7-3 and TRBJ2-1, the full variable domain is GAGVSQTPSNKVTEKGKYVELRCDPISGHTALYWYRQSLGQGPEFLIYFQGTGAADDSGLPNDRFFAVRPEGSVSTLKIQRTERGDSAVYLCASSLSNEQFFGPGTRLTVL.

This chain joins TRBV6-4 and TRBJ2-3, with D perhaps TRBD2 (5 bases). CDR1 and CDR2 (germline): MRHNA, SNTAGT. V was clipped by 0 bases and J by 2 bases, with 6 bases between them. The CDR3 is 14 amino acids. CDR3 DNA: TGTGCCAGCAGTGACTCGAGGGACACAGATACGCAGTATTTT. The encoded protein is CASSDSRDTDTQYF.

Note on this clone: Within the sample, other DNA sequences also encode this same CDR3. This chain joins TRBV4-1 and TRBJ2-7, with 8 positions matching TRBD1. Trimming cost V 1 base and J 1 base; bases outside gene matches: 0. From germline, CDR1 is MGHRA and CDR2 YSYEKL. The CDR3 loop spans 14 amino acids. CDR3 protein: CASSQGQGSYEQYF. CDR3 sequence (DNA): TGCGCCAGCAGCCAAGGACAGGGGTCCTACGAGCAGTACTTC.

By its share, this clone is medium-sized (0.01 to 0.1%). The rearrangement joins TRBV4-3 to TRBJ2-7; D unresolved. The germline V and J ends were trimmed by 4 bases and 4 bases, with 20 bases remaining between them. The CDR3 is 16 residues long. CDR1 is LGHNA and CDR2 is YSLEER in the germline V gene. CDR3 nucleotides: TGCGCCAGCAGCCTTCTTGAATACGGTTCCCAATACGAGCAGTACTTC. It translates to CASSLLEYGSQYEQYF.

V and J are TRBV27 and TRBJ1-5; no clear D. V lost 2 bases and J 0 bases, leaving 8 bases between the germline ends. The CDR3 is 15 amino acids. CDR1 is MNHEY and CDR2 is SMNVEV in the germline V gene (reference sequence). The CDR3 sequence: CASSLKWDSNQPQHF. CDR3 DNA: TGTGCCAGCAGTTTAAAGTGGGATAGCAATCAGCCCCAGCATTTT.

The chain is built from TRBV27 and TRBJ2-3, with TRBD2 matching over 9 bases. The trim removed 7 bases at V and 4 bases at J, leaving 9 bases unmatched. Germline values: CDR1 MNHEY, CDR2 SMNVEV (reference sequence). The CDR3 totals 15 residues. The CDR3 reads CASTAGSGSSDTQYF. The CDR3 DNA reads as TGTGCCAGCACCGCTGGTAGCGGGAGTTCAGATACGCAGTATTTT.

This chain joins TRBV23-1 and TRBJ1-4; 7 nucleotides line up with TRBD1. TRBV23-1 is given ORF status, its function remaining uncertain. This CDR3 is 14 amino acids long. The junction had 6 bases not matched to a gene; V was cut back by 3 bases and J by 8 bases. In DNA, the CDR3 is TGCGCCAGCAGTCACACGGGACAGCTAGAAAAACTGTTTTTT. This translates into CASSHTGQLEKLFF.

The chain joins TRBV2 to TRBJ2-2; D unclear. The CDR3 is 14 amino acids. V lost 2 bases and J 4 bases, leaving 8 bases between the germline ends. Germline CDR1 is SNHLY and CDR2 is FYNNEI. CDR3 sequence: CASSEIALTGELFF. CDR3 DNA sequence: TGTGCCAGCAGTGAAATTGCCCTCACCGGGGAGCTGTTTTTT.

V is TRBV7-3 and J is TRBJ2-5, with 7 bases identical to TRBD2. The CDR3 has 14 residues. V lost 2 bases to trimming and J lost 1 base; unmatched junction nucleotides: 1. In germline, CDR1 is SGHTA, CDR2 FQGTGA. The CDR3 is CASSLGRAQETQYF. The DNA for the CDR3 is TGTGCCAGCAGCTTAGGGAGGGCCCAAGAGACCCAGTACTTC.